This TCR beta chain was found in a study of shared T cell receptors in the human thymus. Assay used: immunoSEQ multiplex PCR; TCRdb lists only in-frame clones, some missing. The table includes about 660,000 clones, about 90% detected once. The germline V gene has CDR1 SSHAT and CDR2 FNYEAQ (reference sequence). The CDR3 has 13 residues. As concerns this clone: At one boundary the junction diverges from the germline segment, which might be a read error.

These data also formed part of another study, on human thymus T cells. That report adds: Corrective heart surgery yielded resections, and these provided the thymus tissue. In thymic and blood repertoires alike, V and J usage looked biased. Related reports documented highly overlapping thymic repertoires among unrelated individuals.

The sequenced sample consisted of thymocytes. This clonotype was obtained from a boy under two years old with a congenital heart defect. The chain uses TRBV7-7 and TRBJ2-7; a weak D match, TRBD1 (6 bases). CDR3 bases: TGTGCTAGCAGCAGGGGTTTGTTCGACGAGCAGTACTTC. Protein: CASSRGLFDEQYF.